This entry lists 31 T cell receptor beta chains sequenced from one sample in a study of blood T cell repertoires in COVID-19. Libraries were prepared by immunoSEQ multiplex PCR; TCRdb keeps only in-frame clonotypes and omits some of them. The top ten hold over 2% of the sample, which has about 120,000 clones, less than 90% seen once. Sequencing was performed on peripheral blood. All receptors come from a man under 40 with acute or convalescent COVID-19.

The V and J genes are TRBV27 and TRBJ2-1; no reliable D call. V lost 3 bases and J 3 bases, leaving 6 bases between the germline ends. This CDR3 has 13 amino acids. CDR1 MNHEY and CDR2 SMNVEV come from the germline V gene (reference sequence). DNA for the CDR3: TGTGCCAGCAGTTTGAGTAACTACAATGAGCAGTTCTTC. Its protein is CASSLSNYNEQFF.

The chain has TRBV10-3 and TRBJ2-1; the match to TRBD2 covers 11 bases. The length of the CDR3 is 15 residues. After removal of 10 bases from V and 3 bases from J, the junction contained 8 bases not matched to a gene. Germline CDR1 ENHRY, CDR2 SYGVKD. For the CDR3, the DNA is TGTGCCACCACCGGGACTAGCGGAGGCTACAATGAGCAGTTCTTC. Its translation is CATTGTSGGYNEQFF.

The chain recombines TRBV18 with TRBJ2-5, with TRBD1 as a possible D gene (6 bases). Germline V gene lookup returns CDR1 KGHSH and CDR2 LQKENI. CDR3 length: 13 amino acids. V lost 3 bases and J 3 bases, leaving 8 bases between the germline ends. The CDR3 loop reads CASSPNREETQYF. CDR3 DNA: TGTGCCAGCTCACCGAACAGGGAAGAGACCCAGTACTTC.

The chain is built from TRBV7-3 and TRBJ2-3, with 8 bases matching TRBD2. This CDR3 has 16 amino acids. Germline-derived CDR1 and CDR2 are SGHTA and FQGTGA. The ends lost 6 bases at V and 6 bases at J; junction bases unmatched: 14. The chain's CDR3 is CASSQWAASGLDTQYF. CDR3 coding DNA: TGTGCCAGCAGTCAATGGGCAGCTAGCGGGCTCGATACGCAGTATTTT.

The V gene is TRBV9, the J gene TRBJ1-3; unclear D gene. The CDR3 runs to 17 residues. Trimming left V 4 bases short and J 0 bases short, with 17 bases between. Germline loops: CDR1 SGDLS, CDR2 YYNGEE. For the CDR3, the DNA is TGTGCCAGCAGCACCCCTGTGAGGGCCAGCTCTGGAAACACCATATATTTT. It translates to CASSTPVRASSGNTIYF.

The rearrangement joins TRBV28 to TRBJ2-7; TRBD2 aligns across 10 bases. CDR3 length equals 14 residues. The germline CDR1 and CDR2 sequences are MDHEN and SYDVKM. Trimming cost V 5 bases and J 2 bases; bases outside gene matches: 3. The CDR3 region is CASSHGLAAYEQYV. CDR3 DNA sequence: TGTGCCAGCAGTCACGGACTAGCGGCCTACGAGCAGTACGTC.

The CDR3 nucleotides read TGTGCCAGCAGCTCGACAGCCCAGAGTAATGAAAAACTGTTTTTT. Encoded protein: CASSSTAQSNEKLFF. The chain combines TRBV13 with TRBJ1-4, with D possibly matching TRBD1 (5 bases). V lost 4 bases and J lost 4, with 13 bases in between. The CDR3 is 15 amino acids. Per the germline V gene, CDR1 is PRHDT and CDR2 is FYEKMQ (reference sequence).

The chain combines TRBV5-1 with TRBJ2-7, with 9 bases lining up with TRBD1. CDR1 and CDR2 (germline): SGHRS, YFSETQ. There are 14 residues in the CDR3. After removal of 0 bases from V and 5 bases from J, the junction contained 3 bases not matched to a gene. CDR3 residues: CASSLGTGAHEQYV. In nucleotides, the CDR3 is TGCGCCAGCAGCTTGGGGACAGGGGCCCACGAGCAGTACGTC.

This sequence joins TRBV6-1 and TRBJ2-3, with 13 bases identical to TRBD2. Germline V gene sequence: CDR1 MNHNS, CDR2 SASEGT. J gave up 6 bases and V 1 base, and 7 bases lay outside the gene matches. The CDR3 is 17 amino acids. CDR3 in amino acids: CASSEDRWTSGSDTQYF. CDR3 in DNA: TGTGCCAGCAGTGAAGATCGCTGGACTAGCGGGAGTGATACGCAGTATTTT.

In this sample, this clone turned up once. The V gene is TRBV9, the J gene TRBJ2-2; the match to TRBD1 covers 9 bases. Germline V lookup: CDR1 SGDLS, CDR2 YYNGEE. The CDR3 is 14 amino acids. V lost 3 bases and J lost 6; bases outside the gene matches: 3. DNA for the CDR3: TGTGCCAGCAGCGCACAGGGGGCGCCCGGGGAGCTGTTTTTT. Protein sequence: CASSAQGAPGELFF.

The V gene is TRBV12-3 or TRBV12-4, the J gene TRBJ1-4; D ambiguous. Trimming removed 6 bases from V and 7 bases from J, with 12 bases in between. The CDR3 length is 13 residues. The CDR3 sequence: CASSWRMGEKLFF. CDR3 in DNA: TGTGCCAGCAGCTGGAGAATGGGTGAAAAACTGTTTTTT.

For the CDR3, the DNA is TGTGCCAGCAGTCTCCCACCGACATATAGGGACAGGGACCTCAATGAGCAGTTCTTC. This codes for CASSLPPTYRDRDLNEQFF. The chain is built from TRBV28 and TRBJ2-1; 9 bases line up with TRBD1. The trim removed 5 bases at V and 6 bases at J, leaving 20 bases unmatched. CDR1 is MDHEN, CDR2 SYDVKM, per germline. The CDR3 sequence is 19 residues long.

The chain couples TRBV2 to TRBJ2-2; TRBD2 agrees at 10 bases. The V gene's germline CDR1 is SNHLY and CDR2 FYNNEI. V shed 7 bases and J 2 bases; nucleotides not matched to a gene: 4. This CDR3 contains 15 residues. The CDR3 nucleotides read TGTGCCAGCAATCTACTAGCGGGAAACACCGGGGAGCTGTTTTTT. This gives the protein CASNLLAGNTGELFF.

This clone was seen a few times. The chain combines TRBV6-1 with TRBJ1-3; no definite D call. The CDR3 is 15 amino acids. Germline CDR1 is MNHNS and CDR2 is SASEGT. V lost 3 bases and J lost 0, with 9 bases in between. DNA of the CDR3: TGTGCCAGCAGTGATTACAGAAACTCTGGAAACACCATATATTTT. Encoded protein: CASSDYRNSGNTIYF.

This chain uses TRBV9 with TRBJ1-2; perhaps TRBD1 as D (6 bases). The CDR3 totals 16 residues. In germline, CDR1 is SGDLS, CDR2 YYNGEE. V lost 0 bases to trimming and J lost 3 bases, with 15 bases between them. CDR3 bases: TGTGCCAGCAGCGTAGAGGGGGACCTTTGGGACTATGGCTACACCTTC. Translated: CASSVEGDLWDYGYTF.

CDR3 sequence (DNA): TGTGCCAGCAGCTTAGGATCGGGGGGCGTCTACGAGCAGTACGTC. Its protein product is CASSLGSGGVYEQYV. This chain uses TRBV11-2 with TRBJ2-7; TRBD2 might be the D (7 bases). This CDR3 spans 15 amino acids. Trimming stripped 1 base from V and 3 bases from J, with 13 bases between. The V gene's germline CDR1 is SGHAT and CDR2 FQNNGV.

The chain joins TRBV18 to TRBJ2-5, with 9 bases identical to TRBD2. CDR1 KGHSH and CDR2 LQKENI come from the germline V gene. Trimming cost V 3 bases and J 5 bases; bases outside gene matches: 4. The CDR3 has 14 amino acids. In DNA form, the CDR3 reads TGTGCCAGCTCACCCGGACTAGCGCGGGAGACCCAGTACTTC. Translated: CASSPGLARETQYF. The variable domain in full, completed from reference TRBV18 and TRBJ2-5, reads NAGVMQNPRHLVRRRGQEARLRCSPMKGHSHVYWYRQLPEEGLKFMVYLQKENIIDESGMPKERFSAEFPKEGPSILRIQQVVRGDSAAYFCASSPGLARETQYFGPGTRLLVL.

V usage is TRBV21-1 and J usage is TRBJ2-1; the D segment call TRBD2 is taken from the table without a DNA check. TRBV21-1 is a pseudogene. This CDR3 region has 16 residues. In DNA form, the CDR3 reads TGTGCCCCAGGGGCTAGCGGGAGGGCCGATCCAGGTGAGCAGTTCTTC. Translation: CAPGASGRADPGEQFF.

The CDR3 spells CASSPRGGSGRVNEQFF. DNA for the CDR3: TGTGCCAGCAGCCCCCGCGGAGGTAGCGGGAGGGTAAATGAGCAGTTCTTC. V is TRBV9 and J is TRBJ2-1, with TRBD2 identical over 11 bases. Germline trimming cut 4 bases from V and 7 bases from J; bases unmatched to any gene: 13. The CDR3 totals 17 residues. In germline, CDR1 is SGDLS, CDR2 YYNGEE. The full variable domain, rest sourced from reference TRBV9 and TRBJ2-1, is DSGVTQTPKHLITATGQRVTLRCSPRSGDLSVYWYQQSLDQGLQFLIQYYNGEERAKGNILERFSAQQFPDLHSELNLSSLELGDSALYFCASSPRGGSGRVNEQFFGPGTRLTVL.

This clone occurred once. The genes are TRBV5-1 and TRBJ1-2; 7 bases agree with TRBD1. The CDR3 loop spans 14 amino acids. V lost 2 bases, J lost 3 bases, and 4 bases stayed unmatched. The germline V gene encodes CDR1 SGHRS and CDR2 YFSETQ. The CDR3: CASSFDRVDYGYTF. CDR3 nucleotide sequence: TGCGCCAGCAGCTTTGACAGGGTTGACTATGGCTACACCTTC. The variable domain in full, with the rest retrieved from reference TRBV5-1 and TRBJ1-2, is KAGVTQTPRYLIKTRGQQVTLSCSPISGHRSVSWYQQTPGQGLQFLFEYFSETQRNKGNFPGRFSGRQFSNSRSEMNVSTLELGDSALYLCASSFDRVDYGYTFGSGTRLTVV.

The V and J genes are TRBV7-9 and TRBJ2-1; D is possibly TRBD2 (6 bases). This CDR3 is built from 14 residues. Between the trimmed V and J ends, which lost 5 bases and 4 bases, there was a span of 12 bases. Germline CDR1 reads SEHNR; CDR2 reads FQNEAQ (reference sequence). This CDR3 is CASSLIAVYNEQFF. CDR3 DNA sequence: TGTGCCAGCAGCCTAATAGCGGTATACAATGAGCAGTTCTTC.

This clone has at least ten counts. This rearrangement joins TRBV6-2 or TRBV6-3 to TRBJ1-1, with 7 bases identical to TRBD1. Germline V CDR1 and CDR2: MNHEY, SVGEGT. V lost 2 bases and J lost 0; bases outside the gene matches: 6. The CDR3 loop spans 16 amino acids. The CDR3 DNA sequence: TGTGCCAGCAGTTACGCGGCAGGGGGAGTGAACACTGAAGCTTTCTTT. Translation gives CASSYAAGGVNTEAFF.

The rearrangement joins TRBV12-3 or TRBV12-4 to TRBJ1-1; D gene ambiguous. Trimming took 3 bases from V and 2 from J, leaving 7 bases between them. This CDR3 is built from 13 residues. CDR3 in amino acids: CASSFSPNTEAFF. The CDR3 DNA is TGTGCCAGCAGTTTTAGTCCTAACACTGAAGCTTTCTTT.

The chain carries TRBV11-1 and TRBJ1-4; 9 bases agree with TRBD1. After removal of 5 bases from V and 8 bases from J, the junction contained 9 bases not matched to a gene. The CDR3 is 15 amino acids. Germline V gene sequence: CDR1 SGHAT, CDR2 FQDESV (reference sequence). CDR3 amino acids: CASSQTGGLVEKLFF. DNA for the CDR3: TGTGCCAGCAGCCAAACAGGGGGCCTCGTCGAAAAACTGTTTTTT.

This chain links TRBV5-1 with TRBJ2-7; the D gene is possibly TRBD1 (6 bases). Germline V gives CDR1 SGHRS, CDR2 YFSETQ. V was trimmed by 7 bases and J by 0 bases, leaving 14 bases between them. The CDR3 runs 14 residues. The CDR3 coding sequence is TGCGCCAGCTCCGTGGGGGCAAACTCCTACGAGCAGTACTTC. The encoded protein is CASSVGANSYEQYF.

This chain joins TRBV9 and TRBJ2-7; 7 nucleotides align to TRBD2. This CDR3 is 14 amino acids long. V lost 3 bases, J lost 4 bases, and 7 bases stayed unmatched. Germline values: CDR1 SGDLS, CDR2 YYNGEE. CDR3 in DNA: TGTGCCAGCAGCGCCGGGGACTACATGTACGAGCAGTACTTC. It translates to CASSAGDYMYEQYF. The variable domain in full, completed from reference TRBV9 and TRBJ2-7, reads DSGVTQTPKHLITATGQRVTLRCSPRSGDLSVYWYQQSLDQGLQFLIQYYNGEERAKGNILERFSAQQFPDLHSELNLSSLELGDSALYFCASSAGDYMYEQYFGPGTRLTVT.

The V call is TRBV19, the J call TRBJ2-1; 15 positions match TRBD2. The ends lost 5 bases at V and 2 bases at J; junction bases unmatched: 10. Germline lookup yields CDR1 LNHDA and CDR2 SQIVND (reference sequence). CDR3 length: 19 residues. The CDR3 loop reads CASSQKGTSGRTAYNEQFF. CDR3 DNA sequence: TGTGCCAGTAGTCAAAAGGGGACTAGCGGGAGGACGGCCTACAATGAGCAGTTCTTC.

The genes are TRBV11-1 and TRBJ1-6; TRBD1 aligns across 7 bases. CDR1 and CDR2 from the germline V gene are SGHAT and FQDESV (reference sequence). With 1 base clipped from V and 9 bases from J, the junction kept 9 bases outside the gene matches. The CDR3 is 16 amino acids. The CDR3 sequence: CASSLEGGTAISPLHF. The CDR3 region has the DNA TGTGCCAGCAGCTTAGAAGGTGGGACAGCAATTTCACCCCTCCACTTT. The entire variable domain, with the rest obtained from reference TRBV11-1 and TRBJ1-6, is as follows: EAEVAQSPRYKITEKSQAVAFWCDPISGHATLYWYRQILGQGPELLVQFQDESVVDDSQLPKDRFSAERLKGVDSTLKIQPAELGDSAMYLCASSLEGGTAISPLHFGNGTRLTVT.

This rearrangement joins TRBV6-5 to TRBJ2-1, with D maybe TRBD2 (5 bases). Looked up from germline, CDR1 is MNHEY and CDR2 is SVGAGI. The CDR3 is made up of 11 amino acids. V was trimmed by 5 bases and J by 15 bases, leaving 14 bases between them. CDR3 nucleotide sequence: TGTGCCAGCAGTAACCGGGGTATTCTGTTCTTC. It is translated as CASSNRGILFF.

The genes are TRBV28 and TRBJ2-7, with 9 bases aligning to TRBD1. V shed 6 bases and J 3 bases; nucleotides not matched to a gene: 6. CDR3 length: 14 amino acids. The germline V gene has CDR1 MDHEN and CDR2 SYDVKM. CDR3 in amino acids: CASSQTGGIYEQYF. CDR3 DNA sequence: TGTGCCAGCAGCCAGACAGGGGGGATCTACGAGCAGTACTTC. Combining the CDR3 with reference TRBV28 and TRBJ2-7 gives the whole variable domain DVKVTQSSRYLVKRTGEKVFLECVQDMDHENMFWYRQDPGLGLRLIYFSYDVKMKEKGDIPEGYSVSREKKERFSLILESASTNQTSMYLCASSQTGGIYEQYFGPGTRLTVT.

The rearrangement links TRBV27 to TRBJ1-6, with 9 nucleotides matching TRBD1. CDR3 length: 14 residues. The J segment lost 9 bases and the V segment lost 4 bases, leaving 4 bases of the junction unmatched. Germline CDR1 is MNHEY and CDR2 is SMNVEV (reference sequence). The CDR3 DNA follows: TGTGCCAGCAGTTCCGGACAGGGGCCTTCACCCCTCCACTTT. Its translation is CASSSGQGPSPLHF.